A selection of T cell receptor beta chains follows, all from one sample in a study of Ad26.COV2.S vaccination and SARS-CoV-2 variants. Generated by immunoSEQ multiplex PCR, the TCRdb table keeps only in-frame clones and is missing some. The table shows about 420,000 clones, with around nine tenths occurring only once. This specimen consisted of peripheral blood, obtained in a trial of Ad26.COV2.S vaccine versus placebo. These receptors originate from a person between 18 and 59 years old who received the Ad26.COV2.S COVID-19 vaccine or a placebo. CDR3s include the opening cysteine and the closing phenylalanine or tryptophan. A D gene is named only where the DNA matches it firmly. Not all rows give a size; the values are once, few, many and, for expanded clones, a class.

once 20 TRBJ2-5 - TRBV27 CASSPAGAQRKRGVRETQYF TGTGCCAGCAGCCCGGCCGGGGCCCAGAGAAAAAGGGGCGTTCGAGAGACCCAGTACTTC
- 14 TRBJ1-3 TRBD1 TRBV4-3 CASSQDRGGNTIYF TGCGCCAGCAGCCAAGACAGGGGGGGAAACACCATATATTTT
medium-sized 16 TRBJ2-3 TRBD2 TRBV6-4 CASSGGTSGGPDTQYF TGTGCCAGCAGTGGCGGGACTAGCGGGGGGCCAGATACGCAGTATTTT
- 11 TRBJ1-2 - TRBV29-1 CSVDSGSGYTF TGCAGCGTTGACTCAGGGTCCGGCTACACCTTC
- 17 TRBJ2-2 TRBD2 TRBV11-2 CASSLELAIPNTGELFF TGTGCCAGCAGCTTGGAACTAGCGATTCCAAACACCGGGGAGCTGTTTTTT
- 18 TRBJ2-1 TRBD2 TRBV13 CASSAATTGLAVSNEQFF TGTGCCAGCAGCGCTGCTACCACGGGACTAGCGGTAAGCAATGAGCAGTTCTTC
- 15 TRBJ2-2 - TRBV27 CASSLRGLEAGELFF TGTGCCAGCAGTTTAAGAGGTTTGGAGGCCGGGGAGCTGTTTTTT
- 15 TRBJ1-6 - TRBV7-2 CASSPSSRGNSPLHF TGTGCCAGCAGCCCGTCCTCACGAGGAAATTCACCCCTCCACTTT
- 15 TRBJ1-3 - TRBV5-1 CASSKGADSGNTIYF TGCGCCAGCAGCAAAGGGGCAGACTCTGGAAACACCATATATTTT
- 13 TRBJ1-5 - TRBV10-3 CATAERDNQPQHF TGTGCCACCGCGGAAAGGGACAATCAGCCCCAGCATTTT
- 12 TRBJ1-5 - TRBV24-1 CATSGDNGAQHF TGTGCCACCAGTGGAGATAACGGGGCCCAGCATTTT
once 14 TRBJ2-7 - TRBV5-1 CASSLIMGNYEQYF TGCGCCAGCAGCTTGATTATGGGAAACTACGAGCAGTACTTC
- 13 TRBJ2-7 TRBD2 TRBV28 CASSLLRGSEQYF TGTGCCAGCAGTTTGCTGCGGGGGAGCGAGCAGTACTTC
- 14 TRBJ2-2 - TRBV11-3 CASSENRATGELFF TGTGCCAGCAGCGAAAACAGAGCCACCGGGGAGCTGTTTTTT
- 15 TRBJ1-5 - TRBV27 CASSSSRGVNQPQHF TGTGCCAGCAGTTCCTCCCGGGGGGTTAATCAGCCCCAGCATTTT
- 16 TRBJ2-1 - TRBV29-1 CSVDGTAGSSYNEQFF TGCAGCGTTGACGGGACGGCTGGAAGCTCCTACAATGAGCAGTTCTTC
- 14 TRBJ2-6 TRBD1 TRBV10-1 CASWTGVGANVLTF TGCGCCAGCTGGACAGGGGTCGGGGCCAACGTCCTGACTTTC
- 11 TRBJ2-2 - TRBV5-4 CAVGNTGELFF TGTGCCGTCGGAAACACCGGGGAGCTGTTTTTT
- 13 TRBJ1-4 - TRBV6-5 CASAKDGGEKLFF TGTGCCAGCGCCAAGGACGGTGGTGAAAAACTGTTTTTT
- 14 TRBJ2-7 - TRBV5-6 CASSLADRSYEQYF TGTGCCAGCAGCTTGGCCGACAGGTCCTACGAGCAGTACTTC
- 14 TRBJ1-5 - TRBV5-1 CASSLGDLNQPQHF TGCGCCAGCAGCTTGGGGGACCTCAATCAGCCCCAGCATTTT
once 13 TRBJ1-5 - TRBV4-1 CASSQGRLEPQHF TGCGCCAGCAGCCAAGGACGGCTGGAGCCCCAGCATTTT
- 15 TRBJ2-7 - TRBV2 CASSEGAVSSYEQYF TGTGCCAGCAGTGAAGGGGCGGTGAGCTCCTACGAGCAGTACTTC
- 13 TRBJ1-5 - TRBV7-6 CASSWEQNQPQHF TGTGCCAGCAGCTGGGAACAGAATCAGCCCCAGCATTTT
- 13 TRBJ2-5 - TRBV7-3 CASSLTREETQYF TGTGCCAGCAGCTTAACCAGGGAAGAGACCCAGTACTTC
- 13 TRBJ2-5 TRBD2 TRBV7-9 CASSRTSGETQYF TGTGCCAGCAGCCGCACTAGCGGGGAGACCCAGTACTTC
few 15 TRBJ2-2 TRBD1 TRBV6-1 CASSERQGNTGELFF TGTGCCAGCAGTGAAAGACAGGGGAACACCGGGGAGCTGTTTTTT
- 15 TRBJ2-3 - TRBV7-2 CASSFWGAGADTQYF TGTGCCAGCAGCTTCTGGGGGGCCGGTGCAGATACGCAGTATTTT
- 14 TRBJ1-4 TRBD1 TRBV10-3 CAISEGQTGRKLFF TGTGCCATCAGTGAAGGGCAGACAGGGCGGAAACTGTTTTTT
- 14 TRBJ1-5 - TRBV19 CASSIDRSVPLQHF TGTGCCAGTAGTATAGATCGGAGTGTCCCCTTGCAGCATTTT
- 14 TRBJ2-1 - TRBV12-2 CASRLVCRYNEQFF TGTGCAAGTCGCTTAGTATGCAGGTACAATGAGCAGTTCTTC
- 13 TRBJ1-1 - TRBV5-5 CASSFSGNTEAFF TGTGCCAGCAGCTTCTCCGGGAACACTGAAGCTTTCTTT
- 15 TRBJ2-7 - TRBV18 CASSLSSGSPREQYF TGTGCCAGCTCACTATCTTCGGGCAGCCCTAGGGAGCAGTACTTC
- 14 TRBJ1-1 - TRBV10-3 CAISDQGRGTEAFF TGTGCCATCAGTGACCAGGGTCGTGGCACTGAAGCTTTCTTT
- 17 TRBJ2-5 TRBD2 TRBV7-2 CASKSDRGRDRGGTQYF TGTGCCAGCAAGTCGGATCGGGGGAGGGATAGGGGTGGGACCCAGTACTTC
- 12 TRBJ1-6 - TRBV4-1 CASSQSSSPLHF TGCGCCAGCAGCCAATCGTCCTCACCCCTCCACTTT
once 17 TRBJ2-3 TRBD1 TRBV10-1 CASSGPRTGASTDTQYF TGCGCCAGCAGTGGTCCTAGGACAGGGGCGAGCACAGATACGCAGTATTTT
- 17 TRBJ2-1 - TRBV7-3 CASSLNAGARSYNEQFF TGTGCCAGCAGCTTAAATGCAGGGGCCCGCTCCTACAATGAGCAGTTCTTC
- 15 TRBJ2-1 - TRBV13 CASSSDGLYGNEQFF TGTGCCAGCAGTTCGGACGGACTATACGGGAATGAGCAGTTCTTC
- 14 TRBJ2-7 - TRBV27 CASSSRGARYEQYF TGTGCCAGCAGTTCCCGAGGGGCTCGATACGAGCAGTACTTC
- 14 TRBJ1-1 - TRBV12-5 CASGLFGMNTEAFF TGTGCTAGTGGTTTATTTGGCATGAACACTGAAGCTTTCTTT
- 13 TRBJ2-7 - TRBV28 CASSPPWANEQYF TGTGCCAGCAGTCCCCCCTGGGCGAACGAGCAGTACTTC
- 16 TRBJ2-2 TRBD2 TRBV3-1/TRBV3-2 CASRPSGGSNTGELFF TGTGCCAGCAGACCTAGCGGGGGGTCGAACACCGGGGAGCTGTTTTTT
- 16 TRBJ2-5 TRBD1 TRBV7-2 CASSFGTGQLQETQYF TGTGCCAGCAGCTTCGGGACAGGGCAACTCCAAGAGACCCAGTACTTC
- 14 TRBJ1-2 TRBD1 TRBV6-5 CASMGDRGSYGYTF TGTGCCAGCATGGGCGACAGGGGGAGCTATGGCTACACCTTC